The rows below give T cell receptor beta chains drawn from one sample of a study of siplizumab effects on memory and regulatory T cells. Assay used: immunoSEQ multiplex PCR; TCRdb lists only in-frame clones, some missing. There are approximately 94,000 clones in the sample; 91% occur only once, and about 0.15% lies in the top ten. The sample comprised CD4+ T cells sorted from blood. Source of these receptors: a human donor in good health. CDR3s include the opening cysteine and the closing phenylalanine or tryptophan. The order of the fields is D gene, V gene, clone size, J gene, CDR3 protein, CDR3 DNA. D genes are given only for firm matches. A row's size may be missing; if present it is once, few, many or a size class.

>-|TRBV30|-|TRBJ1-1
CAWRRYEGTTEAFF
TGTGCCTGGAGGAGATATGAGGGGACCACTGAAGCTTTCTTT
>-|TRBV5-1|-|TRBJ2-2
CASSFSIGGGELFF
TGCGCCAGCAGCTTCAGTATTGGCGGCGGGGAGCTGTTTTTT
>-|TRBV2|-|TRBJ1-2
CASRSYGYTF
TGTGCCAGCAGAAGCTATGGCTACACCTTC
>TRBD2|TRBV18|once|TRBJ2-1
CASSPPRGANGNEQFF
TGTGCCAGCTCACCACCGCGGGGGGCCAACGGGAATGAGCAGTTCTTC
>-|TRBV5-4|-|TRBJ2-7
CASSPEGGTIYEQYF
TGTGCCAGCAGCCCGGAGGGCGGGACAATCTACGAGCAGTACTTC
>-|TRBV5-1|-|TRBJ2-4
CASSLDTGNQYF
TGCGCCAGCAGCTTGGATACAGGAAATCAGTACTTC
>TRBD1|TRBV4-1|-|TRBJ2-3
CASSQRTGTDTQYF
TGCGCCAGCAGCCAACGGACAGGGACAGATACGCAGTATTTT
>-|TRBV2|-|TRBJ2-7
CASSAQGFGEQYF
TGTGCCAGCAGTGCACAGGGTTTTGGCGAGCAGTACTTC
>TRBD1|TRBV6-5|-|TRBJ2-3
CASQWDSRGADTQYF
TGTGCCAGCCAATGGGACAGCCGAGGTGCAGATACGCAGTATTTT
>-|TRBV7-2|-|TRBJ2-5
CASSLVGETQYF
TGTGCCAGCAGCTTAGTCGGGGAGACCCAGTACTTC
>-|TRBV5-1|-|TRBJ2-5
CASSLSGSETQYF
TGCGCCAGCAGCTTGAGTGGGTCGGAGACCCAGTACTTC
>TRBD2|TRBV18|-|TRBJ2-3
CASSPKTGTSFTDTQYF
TGTGCCAGCTCACCTAAGACCGGGACTAGCTTCACGGATACGCAGTATTTT
>-|TRBV19|-|TRBJ1-3
CASSFRSESGNTIYF
TGTGCCAGTAGTTTCCGTTCAGAGTCCGGAAACACCATATATTTT
>-|TRBV18|-|TRBJ2-3
CASSLPGVDTQYF
TGTGCCAGCTCACTACCCGGGGTGGATACGCAGTATTTT
>-|TRBV6-1|-|TRBJ2-1
CASRSYNEQFF
TGTGCCAGCAGATCATACAATGAGCAGTTCTTC
>-|TRBV19|-|TRBJ1-2
CASSIKQGPNYGYTF
TGTGCCAGTAGTATTAAACAGGGCCCTAACTATGGCTACACCTTC
>-|TRBV19|-|TRBJ2-3
CASIGRGRGTDTQYF
TGTGCCAGTATAGGCAGGGGTCGGGGCACAGATACGCAGTATTTT